This T cell receptor (beta chain) originates from a study of cytomegalovirus exposure and HLA in healthy donors (dated by TCRdb to 2015 to 2018). Regarding the complete study: According to a later analysis, one platform produced both the 110 or so validation repertoires and the 730 or so repertoires of the first cohort. The aim of the study was to test whether cataloging public T cell receptors could identify signatures of past pathogen exposure. Besides the first cohort of some 670 subjects, a separate validation cohort made up of 120 or so different subjects was used. To predict cytomegalovirus infection status, the study combined high-throughput TCR immunosequencing, statistical association of individual TCRs with disease status, and machine learning.

As to this clone: No cognate antigen has been identified for it. No base qualities exist here, and no much larger clone lies one base off it.

The library came from the immunoSEQ multiplex PCR assay. For the original study's pipeline: To diagnose cytomegalovirus status from the catalog of TCR beta chain sequences, a statistical classification framework was built. TCRdb took this table from immuneACCESS and kept in-frame rearrangements with V and J called. Such tables lack part of the clones; where checked against another copy, unresolved V genes explain under half of the gap, and the rest is unexplained. V and J calls and clone size are those listed in that table; D and trimming were worked out from the DNA. The table for this sample lists about 260,000 clones; about 90% of them were counted only once. The ten largest clones represent under 4% of the sample. The donors were included in the validation cohort of approximately 130 subjects, a group kept apart from the approximately 690-subject first cohort. Broad study findings and their caveats: The authors suggested that the approach could potentially be extended to other disease states and immunological phenotypes. All 120 or so repertoires were used to score co-occurrence in the validation cohort in a later analysis, because that analysis had no HLA typing for the cohort. Cytomegalovirus status was reported to be diagnosed by the classifier with high specificity and sensitivity in both the original and validation cohorts. The study gave a list of more than 150 TCR beta chains associated with cytomegalovirus. Of the cluster scores, 90% to 95% were above 0 in a later analysis, which found that TCRs clustered in the first cohort also tended to co-occur in the roughly 130 validation repertoires. Most TCR sequences were seen in very few donors, while some public TCRs were found in many individuals. Three of the identified cytomegalovirus-associated TCR beta chains were confirmed in vitro to be specific for cytomegalovirus antigens.

The receptor's source is a woman in her 30s in good health and CMV-seronegative. The sample taken for sequencing was PBMCs.

CDR3 region: CASGQGAPNYEQYF. The DNA is TGTGCCAGCGGACAGGGGGCGCCGAACTACGAGCAGTACTTC. The rearrangement combines TRBV28 with TRBJ2-7, and 11 junction bases match TRBD1. The CDR3, from cysteine to phenylalanine, totals 14 residues. CDR3 DNA is the only sequence kept; it has 42 bases, read in frame from the first base. From a lookup of the germline V gene, CDR1 and CDR2 are MDHEN and SYDVKM. Relative to germline, V is missing 8 bases and J is missing 3 bases, with 6 bases of the junction outside any gene match.